The entry below gives a single T cell receptor beta chain sequence along with its context. Its specificity is not known. Germline values: CDR1 MNHEY, CDR2 SMNVEV (reference sequence). Trimming pared 3 bases from V and 4 bases from J, leaving 12 bases between. The CDR3 spans 14 residues. This sample was included in a study of cytomegalovirus exposure and HLA in healthy donors. Study-wide findings and caveats: It was reported in a later analysis that an Asian-associated ancestry cluster showed fewer N-insertions than the approximately 690-donor mean. Researchers had no immune exposure information except CMV serostatus available. Altogether, some 160 TCR beta chains were recorded as cytomegalovirus-associated. In a later analysis, TCR beta V- and J-gene trimming was associated with a missense DCLRE1C variant.

The PCR had 60 Vbeta and 13 Jbeta primers. Assay: immunoSEQ multiplex PCR; the TCRdb copy retains only in-frame clones and omits some. Counted here are some 150,000 clones, roughly 80% occurring once; the ten biggest clones make up 4.9%. This clonotype was obtained from a woman aged 18-30 years in good health and CMV-seropositive. The rearrangement uses TRBV27 and TRBJ1-2, with D possibly TRBD1 on 5 matching bases. Sequencing input: PBMCs. The CDR3, as DNA: TGTGCCAGCAGTTTGGACCGGGGGGTCTATGGCTACACCTTC. Its protein is CASSLDRGVYGYTF.